This TCR beta chain was sequenced during a study of blood T cell repertoires in COVID-19. Study summary: Acute-phase and convalescent COVID-19 samples originated in the United States, Italy and Spain. PBMCs, B-cell-depleted T cells, or T cells were the source of the cDNA or gDNA that made up the material.

Study processing details: By means of reference gene primer amplification, nucleated cell counts were estimated. The data were produced by immunoSEQ multiplex PCR, yet TCRdb's version contains in-frame clones alone and is incomplete. V, J and clone size are those of that table, while D and trimming were read from the DNA. Of 130,000 or so clones in the sample, roughly four fifths were seen once. Germline lookup yields CDR1 SGHAT and CDR2 FQNNGV. Between the trimmed V and J ends, which lost 2 bases and 5 bases, there was a span of 6 bases. The CDR3 has 12 amino acids. The sequence came from a middle-aged man with acute COVID-19. The sequencing input was PBMCs or T cells enriched from blood (not recorded which). The gene calls are TRBV11-2 and TRBJ1-1, with D unresolved. DNA of the CDR3: TGTGCCAGCAGCTTACCTAGGACTGAAGCTTTCTTT. This sequence encodes CASSLPRTEAFF.